One sample yielded the 22 T cell receptor beta chains listed below, sequenced in a study of T cell responses to AZD1222 COVID-19 vaccine. Clones were read by immunoSEQ multiplex PCR, and TCRdb kept only the in-frame ones, dropping some. The profile shows 98,000 or so clones, more than 70% of them singletons. Source: peripheral blood, taken 28 days after the second AZD1222 dose. These TCRs come from an adult who received the AZD1222 COVID-19 vaccine.

V gene TRBV7-9 combines with J gene TRBJ1-3, with D possibly matching TRBD1 (5 bases). V was clipped by 1 base and J by 3 bases, with 10 bases between them. The CDR3 length is 15 residues. Germline V gives CDR1 SEHNR, CDR2 FQNEAQ (reference sequence). The CDR3 sequence: CASSLGSRVGNTIYF. For the CDR3, the DNA is TGTGCCAGCAGCTTAGGGAGCAGGGTTGGAAACACCATATATTTT.

This chain joins TRBV28 and TRBJ1-1, with D tentatively TRBD1 (6 bases). The CDR3 contains 14 residues. V lost 7 bases and J 2 bases, leaving 14 bases between the germline ends. The V gene's germline CDR1 is MDHEN and CDR2 SYDVKM. The CDR3 spells CASIMGGSNTEAFF. CDR3 nucleotides: TGTGCCAGCATCATGGGGGGCTCTAACACTGAAGCTTTCTTT.

This chain connects TRBV7-9 to TRBJ2-7, with D possibly being TRBD1 (7 bases). Trimming shortened V by 0 bases and J by 1 base, and 22 bases separated the two germline ends. Germline CDR1 is SEHNR and CDR2 is FQNEAQ (reference sequence). The CDR3 consists of 19 residues. The CDR3 loop is CASSLAREGGLFKSYEQYF. The CDR3 nucleotides read TGTGCCAGCAGCTTAGCGCGGGAAGGGGGCCTTTTTAAGTCCTACGAGCAGTACTTC.

The V and J genes are TRBV7-2 and TRBJ2-5; weak D call: TRBD2 (7 bases). From germline, CDR1 is SGHTA and CDR2 FQGNSA. The CDR3 runs to 15 residues. V lost 8 bases, J lost 3 bases, and 19 bases lay in between. CDR3 nucleotide sequence: TGTGCCAGCTCACTAGGGGGGAGGGCCGAAGAGACCCAGTACTTC. Translation: CASSLGGRAEETQYF.

The chain joins TRBV5-4 to TRBJ1-2; D uncertain. Germline V gene lookup returns CDR1 SGHNT and CDR2 YYREEE (reference sequence). Trimming pared 4 bases from V and 0 bases from J, leaving 4 bases between. The CDR3 is 12 amino acids. The DNA of the CDR3 is TGTGCCAGCAGCGCCCCTAACTATGGCTACACCTTC. Residues: CASSAPNYGYTF.

V is TRBV20-1 and J is TRBJ2-7; D gene unclear. V was trimmed by 6 bases and J by 4 bases, leaving 10 bases between them. CDR1 and CDR2 from the germline V gene are DFQATT and SNEGSKA (reference sequence). The CDR3 sequence is 11 residues long. In nucleotides, the CDR3 is TGCAGTGCCAGATTAACTTACGAGCAGTACTTC. It translates to CSARLTYEQYF.

J is TRBJ1-6 and V is TRBV5-4; D is undetermined. In germline, CDR1 is SGHNT, CDR2 YYREEE (reference sequence). The CDR3 extends over 14 amino acids. With 0 bases removed from V and 5 bases from J, the gap between germline ends came to 6 bases. This CDR3 is CASSLENNNSPLHF. In DNA form, the CDR3 reads TGTGCCAGCAGCTTGGAAAACAATAATTCACCCCTCCACTTT.

The V and J genes are TRBV7-9 and TRBJ2-1; D might be TRBD2 (5 bases). Per the germline V gene, CDR1 is SEHNR and CDR2 is FQNEAQ (reference sequence). CDR3 size: 14 residues. Trimming shortened V by 5 bases and J by 5 bases, and 13 bases separated the two germline ends. As DNA, the CDR3 is TGTGCCAGCAGCATTACGTGGGAGAACAATGAGCAGTTCTTC. Translation gives CASSITWENNEQFF.

The rearrangement uses TRBV7-8 and TRBJ2-2, with TRBD1 identical over 8 bases. The CDR3 is made up of 16 amino acids. The J segment lost 1 base and the V segment lost 8 bases, leaving 9 bases of the junction unmatched. In germline, CDR1 is SGHVS, CDR2 FQNEAQ. The CDR3 DNA reads as TGTGCCAGCGGCCAAAGACAGGGGAGGAACACCGGGGAGCTGTTTTTT. As protein: CASGQRQGRNTGELFF.

This chain uses TRBV5-1 with TRBJ2-3; perhaps TRBD1 as D (5 bases). This CDR3 is 14 amino acids long. Germline assignment: CDR1 SGHRS and CDR2 YFSETQ. V gave up 2 bases and J gave up 2 bases, with 9 bases separating them. In DNA, the CDR3 is TGCGCCAGCAGCTTAGGGGCTCTCACAGATACGCAGTATTTT. It translates to CASSLGALTDTQYF. The full variable domain, with the rest looked up from reference TRBV5-1 and TRBJ2-3, is KAGVTQTPRYLIKTRGQQVTLSCSPISGHRSVSWYQQTPGQGLQFLFEYFSETQRNKGNFPGRFSGRQFSNSRSEMNVSTLELGDSALYLCASSLGALTDTQYFGPGTRLTVL.

The genes are TRBV6-5 and TRBJ1-2; D is unresolved. CDR1 is MNHEY, CDR2 SVGAGI, per germline. This CDR3 is built from 14 residues. The V end lost 0 bases, the J end lost 9 bases, and 14 bases lay between the germline ends. The CDR3 is CASSYSWTSLSYTF. Written as DNA, the CDR3 is TGTGCCAGCAGTTACTCGTGGACGTCTTTAAGCTACACCTTC.

The rearrangement links TRBV28 to TRBJ1-5; possible D gene TRBD1, 5 bases. Germline CDR1 MDHEN, CDR2 SYDVKM. This CDR3 contains 13 residues. CDR3 loop: CGVTRGDYQPQHF. The CDR3 DNA follows: TGTGGGGTGACTCGGGGGGACTATCAGCCCCAGCATTTT.

CDR3: CASSPTDRGGYTF. DNA for the CDR3: TGTGCCAGCAGCCCAACAGACAGGGGTGGCTACACCTTC. The gene calls are TRBV7-9 and TRBJ1-2, with 8 bases fitting TRBD1. CDR1 is SEHNR and CDR2 is FQNEAQ in the germline V gene (reference sequence). This CDR3 contains 13 residues. V lost 5 bases, J lost 7 bases, and 6 bases stayed unmatched.

V and J are TRBV30 and TRBJ1-5; D may be TRBD1 (5 bases). The V end was cut by 2 bases, the J end by 6 bases, with 17 bases between. The CDR3 covers 15 residues. Germline CDR1 GTSNPN, CDR2 SVGIG (reference sequence). The CDR3 nucleotides read TGTGCCTGGAGTCATCGATCCGGGGGAATTCAGCCCCAGCATTTT. It encodes CAWSHRSGGIQPQHF.

This chain uses TRBV3-1 (or the pseudogene TRBV3-2) with TRBJ2-1, with 7 bases aligning to TRBD2. The germline V gene has CDR1 LGHDT and CDR2 YNNKEL (reference sequence). The CDR3 consists of 15 residues. With 2 bases clipped from V and 9 bases from J, the junction kept 10 bases outside the gene matches. DNA of the CDR3: TGTGCCAGCAGCCAACGTTCGGGGGGAGTAGGTGAGCAGTTCTTC. Translating it yields CASSQRSGGVGEQFF.

V and J are TRBV5-5 and TRBJ1-4, with D tentatively TRBD1 (5 bases). This CDR3 spans 15 amino acids. Germline V gives CDR1 SGHKS, CDR2 YYEKEE (reference sequence). The V end was cut by 3 bases, the J end by 8 bases, with 17 bases between. The chain's CDR3 is CASSSLGPWGEKLFF. Written as DNA, the CDR3 is TGTGCCAGCAGCTCCTTAGGGCCATGGGGGGAAAAACTGTTTTTT.

This clone has more than one count but fewer than ten. The V gene is TRBV7-8, the J gene TRBJ1-5, with 9 bases fitting TRBD1. V was clipped by 2 bases and J by 5 bases; unmatched bases: 7. Germline V gives CDR1 SGHVS, CDR2 FQNEAQ. The CDR3 covers 16 residues. The CDR3 reads CASSLQGQGIDQPQHF. The CDR3 DNA sequence: TGTGCCAGCAGCTTACAAGGACAGGGGATTGATCAGCCCCAGCATTTT. Full variable domain (missing parts from reference TRBV7-8 and TRBJ1-5): GAGVSQSPRYKVAKRGQDVALRCDPISGHVSLFWYQQALGQGPEFLTYFQNEAQLDKSGLPSDRFFAERPEGSVSTLKIQRTQQEDSAVYLCASSLQGQGIDQPQHFGDGTRLSIL.

This clone has just one count. The chain links TRBV3-1 (or the pseudogene TRBV3-2) to TRBJ2-1, with D perhaps TRBD2 (5 bases). CDR3 size: 15 residues. Looked up from germline, CDR1 is LGHDT and CDR2 is YNNKEL (reference sequence). Trimming removed 1 base at V and 0 bases at J, with 7 bases between. CDR3 DNA sequence: TGTGCCAGCAGCCAAGCGGGGTCCTCCTACAATGAGCAGTTCTTC. It is translated as CASSQAGSSYNEQFF.

The chain carries TRBV5-6 and TRBJ1-2, with 8 bases fitting TRBD1. The CDR3 is 14 residues long. Germline CDR1 SGHDT, CDR2 YYEEEE. The junction had 4 bases not matched to a gene; V was cut back by 4 bases and J by 2 bases. CDR3 in amino acids: CASSMGQANYGYTF. DNA for the CDR3: TGTGCCAGCAGCATGGGACAGGCGAACTATGGCTACACCTTC.

The rearrangement joins TRBV2 to TRBJ2-7; D uncertain. Trimming cost V 7 bases and J 0 bases, with 4 bases left between them. Germline V gene lookup returns CDR1 SNHLY and CDR2 FYNNEI. This CDR3 contains 11 residues. CDR3 region: CASISSYEQYF. The CDR3 region has the DNA TGTGCCAGCATTAGCTCCTACGAGCAGTACTTC.

This chain uses TRBV7-9 with TRBJ2-2; no definite D call. V was trimmed by 3 bases and J by 5 bases, leaving 13 bases between them. The CDR3 loop spans 15 amino acids. Per germline, CDR1 SEHNR and CDR2 FQNEAQ (reference sequence). In nucleotides, the CDR3 is TGTGCCAGCAGCTTCGCGCCAGAGACAACCGGGGAGCTGTTTTTT. As protein: CASSFAPETTGELFF.

This chain's CDR3 is CASRPHGGNTEAFF. In DNA, the CDR3 is TGTGCAAGTCGACCCCACGGGGGAAACACTGAAGCTTTCTTT. The chain joins TRBV12-2 to TRBJ1-1. TRBV12-2 is described as a pseudogene. This CDR3 spans 14 amino acids.